These 25 T cell receptor beta chains share one sample of origin, sequenced in a study of HIV-infected patients and healthy controls. All unsorted peripheral T cells were captured because whole blood was used without fractionation. cDNA was made from about 480 ng RNA using alpha and beta constant primers. Alpha and beta chain libraries were made separately by chain-specific third strand synthesis with multiplexing indices. TCRdb redid the calling of the 5' RACE reads with MiXCR, one entry per CDR3 protein. Of around 18,000 distinct CDR3 sequences in the sample, around a tenth were seen once. The sequencing input was blood. The receptor set was obtained from an adult in good health.

This clonotype was observed at least ten times. The chain joins TRBV6-4 to TRBJ2-1, with D hard to call. The V end lost 2 bases, the J end lost 6 bases, and 5 bases lay between the germline ends. This CDR3 comprises 12 residues. CDR1 and CDR2 from the germline V gene are MRHNA and SNTAGT. In DNA form, the CDR3 reads TGTGCCAGCAGTGACAGCGTCAATGAGCAGTTCTTC. As protein: CASSDSVNEQFF.

This clonotype was recorded many times. The chain joins TRBV3-1 to TRBJ2-2; possibly TRBD1 for D (5 bases). Per germline, CDR1 LGHDT and CDR2 YNNKEL (reference sequence). The CDR3 sequence is 14 residues long. Trimming took 1 base from V and 6 from J, leaving 9 bases between them. The CDR3 DNA reads as TGTGCCAGCAGCCAAGGGGGCCCGGCCGGGGAGCTGTTTTTT. This gives the protein CASSQGGPAGELFF.

By share of the sample, this clonotype is medium-sized. Germline and junction disagree at one end, which may indicate a read error. The V call is TRBV5-4, the J call TRBJ2-3; D may be TRBD2 (6 bases). This CDR3 is built from 14 residues. Germline V lookup: CDR1 SGHNT, CDR2 YYREEE (reference sequence). This chain's CDR3 is CASSLGTRQMREDF. In DNA, the CDR3 is TGTGCCAGCAGCTTGGGTACCCGACAGATGAGGGAGGATTTT. Based on the CDR3 plus reference TRBV5-4 and TRBJ2-3, the full variable domain is ETGVTQSPTHLIKTRGQQVTLRCSSQSGHNTVSWYQQALGQGPQFIFQYYREEENGRGNFPPRFSGLQFPNYSSELNVNALELDDSALYLCASSLGTRQMREDFGPGTRLTVL.

This clonotype was recorded many times. The chain uses TRBV20-1 and TRBJ2-7; D gene uncertain. Germline V gives CDR1 DFQATT, CDR2 SNEGSKA (reference sequence). The V gene lost 1 base and the J gene lost 0 bases, with 10 bases spanning the gap. The CDR3 spans 14 residues. As DNA, the CDR3 is TGCAGTGCTAGAGGGTCCCCGAGCTCCTACGAGCAGTACTTC. Translating gives CSARGSPSSYEQYF.

This clonotype is medium-sized (0.01 to 0.1%). The rearrangement joins TRBV6-1 to TRBJ2-1; D remains unclear. CDR1 and CDR2 from the germline V gene are MNHNS and SASEGT. This CDR3 has 13 amino acids. Trimming took 0 bases from V and 4 from J, leaving 4 bases between them. CDR3 DNA: TGTGCCAGCAGTGAAGCGGTTTACAATGAGCAGTTCTTC. Its translation is CASSEAVYNEQFF.

At least ten counts were recorded for this clonotype. This chain connects TRBV9 to TRBJ2-3; D is uncertain. Trimming pared 0 bases from V and 0 bases from J, leaving 11 bases between. Germline CDR1 is SGDLS and CDR2 is YYNGEE. CDR3 length: 16 residues. The CDR3 region is CASSVGGRRSTDTQYF. The CDR3, as DNA: TGTGCCAGCAGCGTAGGTGGTCGCCGAAGCACAGATACGCAGTATTTT.

This clonotype is termed medium-sized. The rearrangement uses TRBV18 and TRBJ2-3; D perhaps matches TRBD1 (5 bases). The germline V and J ends were trimmed by 3 bases and 6 bases, with 7 bases remaining between them. Germline lookup yields CDR1 KGHSH and CDR2 LQKENI. CDR3 length: 12 residues. The CDR3 region has the DNA TGTGCCAGCTCACCCCGACAGGATACGCAGTATTTT. This encodes CASSPRQDTQYF.

Many counts were recorded for this clonotype. The V call is TRBV5-1, the J call TRBJ2-7; 7 bases agree with TRBD2. V lost 0 bases to trimming and J lost 5 bases; unmatched junction nucleotides: 5. The CDR3 loop spans 14 amino acids. Germline CDR1 and CDR2: SGHRS and YFSETQ. The chain's CDR3 is CASSLVGGAHEQYF. The DNA of the CDR3 is TGCGCCAGCAGCTTGGTGGGAGGGGCCCACGAGCAGTACTTC.

This clonotype occurred many times. The DNA for the CDR3 is TGCGCCAGCAGCCCCTCGGGGGGGGGCGTTTACAATGAGCAGTTCTTC. It is translated as CASSPSGGGVYNEQFF. The genes are TRBV4-3 and TRBJ2-1; 8 bases map to TRBD2. Per germline, CDR1 LGHNA and CDR2 YSLEER. This CDR3 spans 16 amino acids. Trimming removed 4 bases from V and 4 bases from J; junction bases left unmatched: 9.

This clonotype came up many times. The J gene is TRBJ2-1, the V gene TRBV6-1; 12 bases map to TRBD2. The CDR3 sequence is 15 residues long. V dropped 0 bases and J dropped 6; count of bases not matched to a gene: 0. Germline CDR1 and CDR2: MNHNS and SASEGT. The CDR3 loop reads CASSEATSGSNEQFF. CDR3 sequence (DNA): TGTGCCAGCAGTGAAGCGACTAGCGGGAGCAATGAGCAGTTCTTC.

There are many counts of this clonotype. V gene TRBV20-1 combines with J gene TRBJ1-2, with unresolved D. The CDR3 covers 13 residues. V was clipped by 5 bases and J by 9 bases, with 19 bases between them. Looked up from germline, CDR1 is DFQATT and CDR2 is SNEGSKA (reference sequence). CDR3 bases: TGCAGTGCTCTCTCCCCGGCCGGGGAGAGCTACACCTTC. Protein product: CSALSPAGESYTF.

This clonotype has more than one count but fewer than ten. The chain uses TRBV2 and TRBJ2-1; D is possibly TRBD1 (5 bases). The CDR3 sequence is 16 residues long. Trimming removed 4 bases from V and 2 bases from J, with 15 bases in between. Germline values: CDR1 SNHLY, CDR2 FYNNEI. CDR3 DNA sequence: TGTGCCAGCAGTGCCCCCCAGGGCGGAGCCTACAATGAGCAGTTCTTC. It is translated as CASSAPQGGAYNEQFF.

This clonotype was detected ten times or more. The CDR3 nucleotides are TGTGCCAGCAGTTTAGGGAGCGGACGCCAAGAGACCCAGTACTTC. Its translation: CASSLGSGRQETQYF. This chain uses TRBV27 with TRBJ2-5; maybe TRBD2 (5 bases). The CDR3 is made up of 15 amino acids. Trimming removed 2 bases at V and 1 base at J, with 11 bases between. Germline CDR1 and CDR2: MNHEY and SMNVEV (reference sequence).

The table lists this clonotype with many counts. This rearrangement joins TRBV29-1 to TRBJ2-5, with D uncertain. The CDR3 runs 10 residues. V lost 5 bases, J lost 2 bases, and 3 bases lay in between. Looked up from germline, CDR1 is SQVTM and CDR2 is ANQGSEA. CDR3 in amino acids: CSVRQETQYF. CDR3 coding DNA: TGCAGCGTTCGTCAAGAGACCCAGTACTTC.

Relative to its sample, this clonotype is medium-sized (0.01 to 0.1%). This chain connects TRBV10-3 to TRBJ2-7; TRBD2 matches 9 bases. Germline CDR1 is ENHRY and CDR2 is SYGVKD. Trimming removed 3 bases from V and 2 bases from J; junction bases left unmatched: 2. The CDR3 loop spans 14 amino acids. The CDR3 DNA is TGTGCCATCAGTGATTCTAGCGGGACCTACGAGCAGTACTTC. Its protein product is CAISDSSGTYEQYF.

The sample holds many counts of this clonotype. This chain connects TRBV6-2 or TRBV6-3 to TRBJ2-3; D is uncertain. CDR3 length: 17 residues. V was shortened by 2 bases and J by 5 bases, with 20 bases between the two germline ends. Germline V gives CDR1 MNHEY, CDR2 SVGEGT. CDR3 in amino acids: CASSYPHRAGFGDTQYF. The CDR3 bases are TGTGCCAGCAGTTACCCCCATAGGGCCGGTTTTGGAGATACGCAGTATTTT.

This chain uses TRBV10-2 with TRBJ1-2; 10 bases match TRBD1. Germline V gene data show CDR1 as WSHSY and CDR2 as SAAADI. Trimming at V came to 6 bases and at J to 7 bases, leaving 8 bases not matched to a gene. This CDR3 has 14 residues. DNA of the CDR3: TGCGCCAGCAGCGCAGGGACAGGGGCGGCTGGCTACACCTTC. Protein product: CASSAGTGAAGYTF.

In this sample, this clonotype is medium-sized (0.01 to 0.1%). The chain carries TRBV29-1 and TRBJ2-1, with D unresolved. This CDR3 is 11 amino acids long. Germline V lookup: CDR1 SQVTM, CDR2 ANQGSEA. The V end lost 5 bases, the J end lost 4 bases, and 6 bases lay between the germline ends. CDR3 sequence: CSVRPYNEQFF. Written as DNA, the CDR3 is TGCAGCGTTCGCCCGTACAATGAGCAGTTCTTC.

This clonotype appeared many times. The chain employs TRBV29-1 and TRBJ2-5; 8 positions agree with TRBD2. The CDR3 is 12 residues long. Germline CDR1 and CDR2: SQVTM and ANQGSEA. The CDR3: CSEAGVGETQYF. In nucleotides, the CDR3 is TGCAGTGAAGCGGGAGTGGGTGAGACCCAGTACTTC.

This clonotype was detected ten times or more. This rearrangement joins TRBV20-1 to TRBJ1-1, with TRBD1 matching over 8 bases. Germline V gene lookup returns CDR1 DFQATT and CDR2 SNEGSKA (reference sequence). The CDR3 loop spans 13 amino acids. Trimming took 5 bases from V and 3 from J; bases not matched to a gene: 5. CDR3 DNA: TGCAGTGCTCCCGGACAGGGACACACTGAAGCTTTCTTT. The encoded protein is CSAPGQGHTEAFF.

The chain employs TRBV29-1 and TRBJ2-2; tentatively, D is TRBD2 (5 bases). This CDR3 comprises 13 residues. Germline loops: CDR1 SQVTM, CDR2 ANQGSEA. Deletions cut 4 bases from V and 0 bases from J, with 6 bases between. CDR3 sequence reads: CSVGRANTGELFF. The CDR3 DNA is TGCAGCGTTGGGCGGGCGAACACCGGGGAGCTGTTTTTT.

This clonotype is medium-sized within its sample. V is TRBV29-1 and J is TRBJ2-7, with unresolved D. Germline values: CDR1 SQVTM, CDR2 ANQGSEA. The CDR3 runs to 13 residues. Trimming pared 3 bases from V and 6 bases from J, leaving 15 bases between. CDR3 bases: TGCAGCGTTGAGGTCAGCCCGGCGGTCGAGCAGTACTTC. Translated, it gives CSVEVSPAVEQYF.

This clonotype was recorded many times. This chain links TRBV9 with TRBJ2-1, with D perhaps matching TRBD2 (5 bases). The CDR3 contains 15 residues. CDR1 is SGDLS, CDR2 YYNGEE, per germline. Trimming cost V 3 bases and J 6 bases, with 16 bases left between them. The CDR3 DNA reads as TGTGCCAGCAGCGAGGACTCCCTCTGGGTCAATGAGCAGTTCTTC. Protein sequence: CASSEDSLWVNEQFF.

In regard to this clonotype: Being one base from a much bigger clone, this may be a read error. The CDR3 loop is CASSFWWEGRNEQFF. CDR3 DNA: TGTGCCAGCAGTTTTTGGTGGGAGGGCCGTAATGAGCAGTTCTTC. The chain combines TRBV12-3 or TRBV12-4 with TRBJ2-1; 7 bases align to TRBD2. The trim removed 3 bases at V and 7 bases at J, leaving 9 bases unmatched. The CDR3 length is 15 residues.

This clonotype was seen at least ten times. The rearrangement links TRBV7-9 to TRBJ2-3; unclear D gene. Trimming removed 5 bases from V and 6 bases from J, with 15 bases in between. The CDR3 has 14 amino acids. Germline CDR1 is SEHNR and CDR2 is FQNEAQ (reference sequence). CDR3 region: CASSVGGSADTQYF. DNA of the CDR3: TGTGCCAGCAGCGTTGGTGGCTCCGCCGATACGCAGTATTTT.